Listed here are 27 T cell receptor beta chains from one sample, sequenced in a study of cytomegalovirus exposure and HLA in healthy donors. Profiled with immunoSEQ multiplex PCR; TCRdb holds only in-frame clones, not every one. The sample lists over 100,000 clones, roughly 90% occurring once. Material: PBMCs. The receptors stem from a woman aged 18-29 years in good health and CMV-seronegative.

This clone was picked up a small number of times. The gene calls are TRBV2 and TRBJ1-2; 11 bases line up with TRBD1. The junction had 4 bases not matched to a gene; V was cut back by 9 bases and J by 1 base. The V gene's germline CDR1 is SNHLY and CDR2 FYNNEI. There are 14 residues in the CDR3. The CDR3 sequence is CARKGQGVNYGYTF. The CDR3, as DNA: TGTGCCAGAAAGGGACAGGGGGTTAACTATGGCTACACCTTC. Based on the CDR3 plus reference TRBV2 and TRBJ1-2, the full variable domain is EPEVTQTPSHQVTQMGQEVILRCVPISNHLYFYWYRQILGQKVEFLVSFYNNEISEKSEIFDDQFSVERPDGSNFTLKIRSTKLEDSAMYFCARKGQGVNYGYTFGSGTRLTVV.

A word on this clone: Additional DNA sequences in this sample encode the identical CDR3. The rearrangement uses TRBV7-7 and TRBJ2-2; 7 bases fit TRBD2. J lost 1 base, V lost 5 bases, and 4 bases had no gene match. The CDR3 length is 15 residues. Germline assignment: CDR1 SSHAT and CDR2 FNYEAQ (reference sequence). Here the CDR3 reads CASSLSSGNTGELFF. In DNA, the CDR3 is TGTGCCAGCAGCCTCTCTAGCGGGAACACCGGGGAGCTGTTTTTT.

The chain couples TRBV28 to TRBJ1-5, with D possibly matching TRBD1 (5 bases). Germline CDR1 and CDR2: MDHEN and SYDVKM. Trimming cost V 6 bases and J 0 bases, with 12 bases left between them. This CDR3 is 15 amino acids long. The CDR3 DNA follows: TGTGCCAGCAGCCTCAAAGACAGTAGCAATCAGCCCCAGCATTTT. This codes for CASSLKDSSNQPQHF.

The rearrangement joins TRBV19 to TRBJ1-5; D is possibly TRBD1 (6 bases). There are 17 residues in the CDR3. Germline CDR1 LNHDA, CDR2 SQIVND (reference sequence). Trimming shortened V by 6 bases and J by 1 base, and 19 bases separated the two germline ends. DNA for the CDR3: TGTGCCAGTAGGATAAGGGGGGGAATTCGAAGCAATCAGCCCCAGCATTTT. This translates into CASRIRGGIRSNQPQHF.

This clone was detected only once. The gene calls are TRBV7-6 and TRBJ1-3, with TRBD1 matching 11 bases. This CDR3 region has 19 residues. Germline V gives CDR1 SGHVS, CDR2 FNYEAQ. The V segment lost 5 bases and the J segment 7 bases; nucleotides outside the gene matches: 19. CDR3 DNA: TGTGCCAGCAGCCCGTGGACAGGGGGCGCCTGGTCGGTTGGGAACACCATATATTTT. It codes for CASSPWTGGAWSVGNTIYF. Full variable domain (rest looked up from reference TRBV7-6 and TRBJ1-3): GAGVSQSPRYKVTKRGQDVALRCDPISGHVSLYWYRQALGQGPEFLTYFNYEAQQDKSGLPNDRFSAERPEGSISTLTIQRTEQRDSAMYRCASSPWTGGAWSVGNTIYFGEGSWLTVV.

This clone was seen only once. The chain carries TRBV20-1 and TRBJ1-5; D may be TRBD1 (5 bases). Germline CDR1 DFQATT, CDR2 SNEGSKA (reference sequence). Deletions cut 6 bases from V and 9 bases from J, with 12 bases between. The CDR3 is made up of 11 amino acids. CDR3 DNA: TGCAGTGCACCCTGGAGGGGGCCCCAGCATTTT. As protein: CSAPWRGPQHF.

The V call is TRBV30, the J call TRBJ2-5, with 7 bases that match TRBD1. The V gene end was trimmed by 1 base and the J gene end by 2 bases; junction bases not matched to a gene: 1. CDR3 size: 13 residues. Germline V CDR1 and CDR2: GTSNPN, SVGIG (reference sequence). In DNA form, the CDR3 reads TGTGCCTGGAGTGCACAGGGGCAAGAGACCCAGTACTTC. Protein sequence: CAWSAQGQETQYF.

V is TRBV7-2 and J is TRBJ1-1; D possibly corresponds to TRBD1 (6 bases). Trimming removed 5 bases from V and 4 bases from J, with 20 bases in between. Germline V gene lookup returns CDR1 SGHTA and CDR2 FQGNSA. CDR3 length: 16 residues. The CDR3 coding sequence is TGTGCCAGCAGCCCGCCCGGGCAGGGGATAGGCACTGAAGCTTTCTTT. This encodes CASSPPGQGIGTEAFF.

CDR3 in DNA: TGTGCCAGCAGTTTAGTCTACGATGAAAAACTGTTTTTT. Translated: CASSLVYDEKLFF. This chain uses TRBV27 with TRBJ1-4; D not resolved. The CDR3 consists of 13 residues. Trimming removed 2 bases from V and 6 bases from J, with 7 bases in between. Germline V gives CDR1 MNHEY, CDR2 SMNVEV (reference sequence).

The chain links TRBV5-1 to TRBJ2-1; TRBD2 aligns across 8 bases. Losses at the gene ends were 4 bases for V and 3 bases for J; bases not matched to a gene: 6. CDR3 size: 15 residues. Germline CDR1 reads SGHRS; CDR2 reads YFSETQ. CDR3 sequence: CASSGLGLDYNEQFF. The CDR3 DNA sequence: TGCGCCAGCAGCGGGCTGGGACTAGACTACAATGAGCAGTTCTTC.

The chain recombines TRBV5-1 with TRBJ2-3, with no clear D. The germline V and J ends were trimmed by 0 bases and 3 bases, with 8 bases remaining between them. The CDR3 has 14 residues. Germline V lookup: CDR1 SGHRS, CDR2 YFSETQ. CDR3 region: CASSLATQTDTQYF. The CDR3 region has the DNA TGCGCCAGCAGCTTGGCCACCCAGACAGATACGCAGTATTTT. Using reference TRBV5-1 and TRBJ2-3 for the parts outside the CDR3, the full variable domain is KAGVTQTPRYLIKTRGQQVTLSCSPISGHRSVSWYQQTPGQGLQFLFEYFSETQRNKGNFPGRFSGRQFSNSRSEMNVSTLELGDSALYLCASSLATQTDTQYFGPGTRLTVL.

The CDR3 reads CAKPRDRGNNSPLHF. In DNA form, the CDR3 reads TGTGCCAAACCCCGGGACAGGGGTAATAATTCACCCCTCCACTTT. J is TRBJ1-6 and V is TRBV19, with TRBD1 matching 10 bases. Trimming at V came to 10 bases and at J to 5 bases, leaving 8 bases not matched to a gene. This CDR3 spans 15 amino acids. The germline V gene encodes CDR1 LNHDA and CDR2 SQIVND (reference sequence).

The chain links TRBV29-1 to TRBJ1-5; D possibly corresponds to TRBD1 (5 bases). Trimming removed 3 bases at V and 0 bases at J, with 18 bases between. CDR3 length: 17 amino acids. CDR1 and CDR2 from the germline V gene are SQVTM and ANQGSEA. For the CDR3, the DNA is TGCAGCGTTGATCTAGGGGCTGGGAAACATAGCAATCAGCCCCAGCATTTT. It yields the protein CSVDLGAGKHSNQPQHF.

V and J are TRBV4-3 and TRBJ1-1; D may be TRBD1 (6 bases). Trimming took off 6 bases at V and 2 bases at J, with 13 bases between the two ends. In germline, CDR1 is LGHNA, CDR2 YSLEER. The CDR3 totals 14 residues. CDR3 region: CASSLGGFNTEAFF. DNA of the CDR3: TGCGCCAGCAGTCTTGGGGGCTTTAACACTGAAGCTTTCTTT.

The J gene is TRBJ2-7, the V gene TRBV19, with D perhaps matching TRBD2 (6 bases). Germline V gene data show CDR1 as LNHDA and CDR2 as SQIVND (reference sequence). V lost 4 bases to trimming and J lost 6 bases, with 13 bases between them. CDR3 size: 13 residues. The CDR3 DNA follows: TGTGCCAGTAGTACCAGGGACTCGGGCGAGCAGTACTTC. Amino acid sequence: CASSTRDSGEQYF.

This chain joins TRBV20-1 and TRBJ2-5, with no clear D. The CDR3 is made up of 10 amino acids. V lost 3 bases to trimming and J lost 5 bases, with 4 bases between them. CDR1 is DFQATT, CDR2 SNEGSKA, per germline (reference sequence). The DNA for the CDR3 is TGCAGTGCTAGCGGGGAGACCCAGTACTTC. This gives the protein CSASGETQYF.

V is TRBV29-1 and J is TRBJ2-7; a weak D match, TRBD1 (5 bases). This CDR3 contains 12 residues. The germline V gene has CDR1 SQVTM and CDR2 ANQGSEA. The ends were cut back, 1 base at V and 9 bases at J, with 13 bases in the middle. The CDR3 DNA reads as TGCAGCGTTGAAGGGGCAGGGCTTGGGCAGTACTTC. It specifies CSVEGAGLGQYF.

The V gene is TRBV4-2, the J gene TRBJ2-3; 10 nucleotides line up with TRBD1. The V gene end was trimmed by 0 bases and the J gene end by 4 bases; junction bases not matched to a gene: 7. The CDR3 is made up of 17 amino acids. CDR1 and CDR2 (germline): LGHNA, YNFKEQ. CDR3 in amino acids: CASSQDFEGQGSDTQYF. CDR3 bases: TGTGCCAGCAGCCAAGATTTTGAGGGACAGGGGTCAGATACGCAGTATTTT.

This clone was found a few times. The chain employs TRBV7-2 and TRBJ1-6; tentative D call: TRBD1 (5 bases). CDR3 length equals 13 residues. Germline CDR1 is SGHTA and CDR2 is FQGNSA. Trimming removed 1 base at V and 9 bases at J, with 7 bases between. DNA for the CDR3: TGTGCCAGCAGCTTAGGGGGCACTTCACCCCTCCACTTT. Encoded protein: CASSLGGTSPLHF. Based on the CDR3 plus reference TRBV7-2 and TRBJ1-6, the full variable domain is GAGVSQSPSNKVTEKGKDVELRCDPISGHTALYWYRQSLGQGLEFLIYFQGNSAPDKSGLPSDRFSAERTGGSVSTLTIQRTQQEDSAVYLCASSLGGTSPLHFGNGTRLTVT.

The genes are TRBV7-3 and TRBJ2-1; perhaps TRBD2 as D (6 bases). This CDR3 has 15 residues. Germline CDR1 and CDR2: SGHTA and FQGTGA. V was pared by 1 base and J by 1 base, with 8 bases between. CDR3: CASSLSGNSYNEQFF. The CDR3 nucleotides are TGTGCCAGCAGCTTAAGCGGGAATTCCTACAATGAGCAGTTCTTC.

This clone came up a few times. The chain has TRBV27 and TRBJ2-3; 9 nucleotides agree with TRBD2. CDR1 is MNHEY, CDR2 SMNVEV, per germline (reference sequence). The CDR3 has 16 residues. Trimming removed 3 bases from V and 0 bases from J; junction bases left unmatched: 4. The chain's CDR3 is CASSFRLAVSTDTQYF. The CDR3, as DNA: TGTGCCAGCAGTTTCCGACTAGCGGTGAGCACAGATACGCAGTATTTT.

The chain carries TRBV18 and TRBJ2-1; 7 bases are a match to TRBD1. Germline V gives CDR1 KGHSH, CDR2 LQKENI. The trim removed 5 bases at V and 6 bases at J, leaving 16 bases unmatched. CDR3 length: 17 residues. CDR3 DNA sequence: TGTGCCAGCTCATCATCGACAGGGAATACGGGATCCAATGAGCAGTTCTTC. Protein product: CASSSSTGNTGSNEQFF.

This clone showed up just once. This CDR3 is CASSLRGQGRHEQYF. The CDR3 DNA follows: TGTGCCAGCAGTTTAAGGGGACAGGGGCGGCACGAGCAGTACTTC. The chain carries TRBV28 and TRBJ2-7; TRBD1 matches at 10 bases. The CDR3 contains 15 residues. Germline V gene lookup returns CDR1 MDHEN and CDR2 SYDVKM. V lost 2 bases, J lost 5 bases, and 6 bases stayed unmatched.

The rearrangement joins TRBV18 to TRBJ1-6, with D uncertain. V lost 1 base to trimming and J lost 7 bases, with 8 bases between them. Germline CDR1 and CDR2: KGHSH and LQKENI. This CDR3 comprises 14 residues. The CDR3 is CASSPLPENSPLHF. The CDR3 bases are TGTGCCAGCTCACCACTCCCTGAGAATTCACCCCTCCACTTT.

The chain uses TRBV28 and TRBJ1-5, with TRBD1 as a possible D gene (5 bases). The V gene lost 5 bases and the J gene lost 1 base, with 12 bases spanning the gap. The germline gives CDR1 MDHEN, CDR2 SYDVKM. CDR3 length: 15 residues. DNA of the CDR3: TGTGCCAGCAGTCCAACAGGTTTGAGCAATCAGCCCCAGCATTTT. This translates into CASSPTGLSNQPQHF.

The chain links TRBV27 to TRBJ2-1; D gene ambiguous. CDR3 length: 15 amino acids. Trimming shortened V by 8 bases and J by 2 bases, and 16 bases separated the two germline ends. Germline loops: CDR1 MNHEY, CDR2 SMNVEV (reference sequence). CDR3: CASRTARMAYNEQFF. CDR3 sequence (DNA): TGTGCCAGCCGCACCGCTAGAATGGCCTACAATGAGCAGTTCTTC.

The CDR3 here is CASSLVAGNYNEQFF. The CDR3, as DNA: TGTGCCAGCAGCTTAGTAGCGGGAAACTACAATGAGCAGTTCTTC. The rearrangement joins TRBV7-2 to TRBJ2-1, with 8 bases aligning to TRBD2. The CDR3 length is 15 residues. V shed 1 base, J shed 3 bases, and the junction held 2 bases outside the gene matches. The germline gives CDR1 SGHTA, CDR2 FQGNSA.